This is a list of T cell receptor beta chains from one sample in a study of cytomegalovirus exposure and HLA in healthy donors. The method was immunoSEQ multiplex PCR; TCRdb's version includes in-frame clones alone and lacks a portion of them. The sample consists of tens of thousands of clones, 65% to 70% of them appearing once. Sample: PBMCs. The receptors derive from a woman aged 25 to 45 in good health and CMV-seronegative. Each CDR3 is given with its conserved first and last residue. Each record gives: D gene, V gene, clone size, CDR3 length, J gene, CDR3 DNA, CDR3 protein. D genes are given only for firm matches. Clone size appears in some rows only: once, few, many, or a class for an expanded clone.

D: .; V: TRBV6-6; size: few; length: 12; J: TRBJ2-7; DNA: TGTGCCAGCAGCACGATGGGGGCGGCGCAGTACTTC; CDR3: CASSTMGAAQYF
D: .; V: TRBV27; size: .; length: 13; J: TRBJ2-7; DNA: TGTGCCAGCAGTTCGGGACAACCCTACGAGCAGTACTTC; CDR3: CASSSGQPYEQYF
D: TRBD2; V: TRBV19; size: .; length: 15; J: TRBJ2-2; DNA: TGTGCCAGTAGTATTCTACGGACTAGCCCCGGGGAGCTGTTTTTT; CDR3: CASSILRTSPGELFF
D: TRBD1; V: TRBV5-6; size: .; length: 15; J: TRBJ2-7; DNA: TGTGCCAGCAGCCTAGGACAGGGACAGAGCTACGAGCAGTACTTC; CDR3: CASSLGQGQSYEQYF
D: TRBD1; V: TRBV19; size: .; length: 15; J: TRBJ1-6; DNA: TGTGCCAGTTCCCAAGACAGGGCGGGAAATTCACCCCTCCACTTT; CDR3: CASSQDRAGNSPLHF
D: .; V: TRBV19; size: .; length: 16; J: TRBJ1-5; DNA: TGTGCCAGTAGTCCTCCGACAGACACCGTAGACCAGCCCCAGCATTTT; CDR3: CASSPPTDTVDQPQHF
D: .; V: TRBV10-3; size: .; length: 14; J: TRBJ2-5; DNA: TGTGCCATCAGTGATCAGGGGTTTAGAGAGACCCAGTACTTC; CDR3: CAISDQGFRETQYF
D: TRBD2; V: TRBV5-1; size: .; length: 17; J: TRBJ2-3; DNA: TGCGCCAGCAGCCCGGGACTAGCGGGGGGCCGGACAGATACGCAGTATTTT; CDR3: CASSPGLAGGRTDTQYF
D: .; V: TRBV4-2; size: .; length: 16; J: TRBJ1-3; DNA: TGTGCCAGCAGCCAAGATGCCAGTTTCTCTGGAAACACCATATATTTT; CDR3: CASSQDASFSGNTIYF
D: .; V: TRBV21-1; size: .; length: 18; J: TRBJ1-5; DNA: TGTGCCAGCAGCAAAATCGCACGCACAGAAGATAGCAATCAGCCCCAGCATTTT; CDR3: CASSKIARTEDSNQPQHF
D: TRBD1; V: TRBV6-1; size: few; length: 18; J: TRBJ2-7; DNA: TGTGCCAGCAGTGACACACCCCCGGGACAGGGGACTCCCTACGAGCAGTACTTC; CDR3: CASSDTPPGQGTPYEQYF
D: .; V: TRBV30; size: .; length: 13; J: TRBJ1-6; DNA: TGTGCCTGGAGTGGGCAGAATAATTCACCCCTCCACTTT; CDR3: CAWSGQNNSPLHF
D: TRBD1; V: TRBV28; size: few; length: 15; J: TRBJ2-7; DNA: TGTGCCAGCACCGATGACAGGGGGAGCTCCTACGAGCAGTACTTC; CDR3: CASTDDRGSSYEQYF
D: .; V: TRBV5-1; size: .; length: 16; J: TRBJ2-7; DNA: TGCGCCAGCAGCTTGGTAGTCGGTGCGAGCTCCTACGAGCAGTACTTC; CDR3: CASSLVVGASSYEQYF
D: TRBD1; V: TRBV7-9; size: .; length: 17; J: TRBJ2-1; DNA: TGTGCCAGCAGCTTAGTAGTTTCGGACAGGGCAGCCAATGAGCAGTTCTTC; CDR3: CASSLVVSDRAANEQFF
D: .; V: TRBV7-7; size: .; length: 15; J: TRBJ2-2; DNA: TGTGCTAGCAGCGCCTCAGGGTCGAGCACCGGGGAGCTGTTTTTT; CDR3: CASSASGSSTGELFF
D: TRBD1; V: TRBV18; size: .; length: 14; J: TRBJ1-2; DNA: TGTGCCAGCTCGTCGGGACAGCCTAACTATGGCTACACCTTC; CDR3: CASSSGQPNYGYTF
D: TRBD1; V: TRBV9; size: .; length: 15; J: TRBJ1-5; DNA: TGTGCCAGCAGCGTACAGGGGGTAGGCAATCAGCCCCAGCATTTT; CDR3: CASSVQGVGNQPQHF
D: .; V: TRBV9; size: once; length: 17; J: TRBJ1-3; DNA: TGTGCCAGCAGCGTAACCCCCATGGGCCTCTCTGGAAACACCATATATTTT; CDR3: CASSVTPMGLSGNTIYF
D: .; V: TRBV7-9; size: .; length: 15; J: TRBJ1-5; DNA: TGTGCCAGCAGCTTAGGGGATGTAGGACAGCAGCCCCAGCATTTT; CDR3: CASSLGDVGQQPQHF
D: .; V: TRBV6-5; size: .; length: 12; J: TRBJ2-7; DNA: TGTGCCAGCAGCATTGGGGGCTACGAGCAGTACTTC; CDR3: CASSIGGYEQYF
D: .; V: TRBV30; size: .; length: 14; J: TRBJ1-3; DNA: TGTGCCTGTCGGGGGGGCCTCTCTGGAAACACCATATATTTT; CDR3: CACRGGLSGNTIYF
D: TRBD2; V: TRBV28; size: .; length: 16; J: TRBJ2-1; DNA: TGTGCCAGCAGTTCTTTCAGCGGGGATACCTACAATGAGCAGTTCTTC; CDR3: CASSSFSGDTYNEQFF
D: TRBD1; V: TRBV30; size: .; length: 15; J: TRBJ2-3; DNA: TGTGCCTGGAGTGTAGGGGACAGTAGCACAGATACGCAGTATTTT; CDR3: CAWSVGDSSTDTQYF
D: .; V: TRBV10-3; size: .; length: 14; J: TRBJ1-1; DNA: TGTGCCATCAGTGCGGGGGGGGGCTGGACTGAAGCTTTCTTT; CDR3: CAISAGGGWTEAFF
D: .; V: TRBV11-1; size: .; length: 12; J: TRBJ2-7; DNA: TGTGCCAGCCAGGGTAACGGTTACGAGCAGTACTTC; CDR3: CASQGNGYEQYF
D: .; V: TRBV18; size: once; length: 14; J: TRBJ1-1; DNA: TGTGCCAGCTCGCTCGACTCCCTGAACACTGAAGCTTTCTTT; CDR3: CASSLDSLNTEAFF
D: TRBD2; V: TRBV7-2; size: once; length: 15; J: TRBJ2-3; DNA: TGTGCCAGCAGCGTGACTAGCGGGGGGCGGGGTACGCAGTATTTT; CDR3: CASSVTSGGRGTQYF
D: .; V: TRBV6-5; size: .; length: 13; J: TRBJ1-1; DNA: TGTGCCAGCAGTTACGGGCGTAACACTGAAGCTTTCTTT; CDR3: CASSYGRNTEAFF
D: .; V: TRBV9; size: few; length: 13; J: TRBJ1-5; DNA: TGTGCCAGCAGCGTAGCCGGGGATCAGCCCCAGCATTTT; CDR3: CASSVAGDQPQHF
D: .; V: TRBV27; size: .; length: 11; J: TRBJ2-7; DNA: TGTGCCACCCTGAGGGGGTACGAGCAGTACTTC; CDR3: CATLRGYEQYF
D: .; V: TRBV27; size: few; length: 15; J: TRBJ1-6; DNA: TGTGCCAGCAGTTCCGGGAGCTCCTATAATTCACCCCTCCACTTT; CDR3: CASSSGSSYNSPLHF
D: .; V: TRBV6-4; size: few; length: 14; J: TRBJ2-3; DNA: TGTGCCAGCAGGCGGGACAGCAGCACAGATACGCAGTATTTT; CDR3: CASRRDSSTDTQYF
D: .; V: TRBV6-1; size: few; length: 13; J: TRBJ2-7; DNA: TGTGCCAGCAGTGAATATGGAGGGGACGAGCAGTACTTC; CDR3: CASSEYGGDEQYF
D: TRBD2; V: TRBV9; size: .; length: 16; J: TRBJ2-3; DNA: TGTGCCAGCAGCGTCGGGACTAGCGGGGGGGCGGATACGCAGTATTTT; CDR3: CASSVGTSGGADTQYF
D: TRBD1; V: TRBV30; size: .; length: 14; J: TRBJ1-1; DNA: TGTGCCTGGAGCGCGAACAGGGGAAACACTGAAGCTTTCTTT; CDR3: CAWSANRGNTEAFF
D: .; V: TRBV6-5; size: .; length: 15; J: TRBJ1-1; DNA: TGTGCCAGCAGCAGAGGGGGGGGCGTGAGGACTGAAGCTTTCTTT; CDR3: CASSRGGGVRTEAFF
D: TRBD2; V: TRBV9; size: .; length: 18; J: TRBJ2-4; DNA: TGTGCCAGCAGCGGGGGACTAGCGGGATCGGGGGGCAAAAACATTCAGTACTTC; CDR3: CASSGGLAGSGGKNIQYF
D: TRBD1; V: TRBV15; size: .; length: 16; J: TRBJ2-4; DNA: TGTGCCACCAGCAGAGCGGGACAGGGAAACAAAAACATTCAGTACTTC; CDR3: CATSRAGQGNKNIQYF
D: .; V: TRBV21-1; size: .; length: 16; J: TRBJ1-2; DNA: TGTGCCAGCAGCAAAGTCCCCCAGGGGGCCCTAGGGGGCTACACCTTC; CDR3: CASSKVPQGALGGYTF
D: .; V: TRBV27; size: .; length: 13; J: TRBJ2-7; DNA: TGTGCCAGCAGTTTGCAGGGCCCGTACGAGCAGTACTTC; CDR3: CASSLQGPYEQYF
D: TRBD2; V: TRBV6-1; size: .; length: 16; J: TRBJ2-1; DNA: TGTGCCAGCAGTGTCCGCGGGGGGCCCCCCTACAATGAGCAGTTCTTC; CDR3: CASSVRGGPPYNEQFF
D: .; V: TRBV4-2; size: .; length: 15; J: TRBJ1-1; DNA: TGTGCCAGCAGCCCCGAGCGCACCTCTGGGACTGAAGCTTTCTTT; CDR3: CASSPERTSGTEAFF
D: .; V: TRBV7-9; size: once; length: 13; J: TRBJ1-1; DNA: TGTGCCAGCAGCTTCGGAGGGAACACTGAAGCTTTCTTT; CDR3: CASSFGGNTEAFF
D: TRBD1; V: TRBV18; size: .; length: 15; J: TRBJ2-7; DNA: TGTGCCAGCTCACCTATTGGACAGGGTTCGTACGAGCAGTACTTC; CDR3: CASSPIGQGSYEQYF
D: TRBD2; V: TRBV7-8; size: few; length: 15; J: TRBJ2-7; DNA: TGTGCCAGCAGCTTAGAGACTAGCGGCTCCTACGAGCAGTACTTC; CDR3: CASSLETSGSYEQYF
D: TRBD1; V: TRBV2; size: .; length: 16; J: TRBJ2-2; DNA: TGTGCCAGCAGTGCCCAAGGGGGCCTGGTAACCGGGGAGCTGTTTTTT; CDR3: CASSAQGGLVTGELFF
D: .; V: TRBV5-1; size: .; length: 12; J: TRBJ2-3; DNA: TGCGCCAGCACCACAGGGAGAGATACGCAGTATTTT; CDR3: CASTTGRDTQYF
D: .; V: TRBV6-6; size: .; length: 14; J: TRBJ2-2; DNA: TGTGCCAGCAGTTACAGGGGGGGCGTCGGGGAGCTGTTTTTT; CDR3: CASSYRGGVGELFF
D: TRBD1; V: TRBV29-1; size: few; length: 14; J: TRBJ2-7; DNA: TGCAGCGTTCGGAAAGGGGGCATCCCCTACGAGCAGTACTTC; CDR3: CSVRKGGIPYEQYF
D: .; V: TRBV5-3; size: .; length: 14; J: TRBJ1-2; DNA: TGTGCCAGAAGCTTAACAGACCCTAACTATGGCTACACCTTC; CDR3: CARSLTDPNYGYTF
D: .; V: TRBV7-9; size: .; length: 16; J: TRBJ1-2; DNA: TGTGCCAGCAGCTTCCCCGGAGGGATTGGGCGCTATGGCTACACCTTC; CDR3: CASSFPGGIGRYGYTF
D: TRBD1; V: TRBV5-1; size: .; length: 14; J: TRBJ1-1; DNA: TGCGCCAGCAGCTTTGGACAGGGAAGCACTGAAGCTTTCTTT; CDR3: CASSFGQGSTEAFF
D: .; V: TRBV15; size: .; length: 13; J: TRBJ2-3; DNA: TGTGCCACCAGCAGATGGGGGGAGAATACGCAGTATTTT; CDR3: CATSRWGENTQYF
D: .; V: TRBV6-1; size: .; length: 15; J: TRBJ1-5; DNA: TGTGCCAGCTGCCGAGGGCAGACTGGCAATCAGCCCCAGCATTTT; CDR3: CASCRGQTGNQPQHF